The 14 T cell receptor beta chains below all came from one sample that was sequenced in a study of memory CD4+ T cells and cytomegalovirus serostatus. The sort gate was single viable CD3+CD4+CD8-CD45RO+ cells for memory CD4+ T cells. Generated by immunoSEQ multiplex PCR, the TCRdb table keeps only in-frame clones and is missing some. The top ten hold about 5.8% of the sample, which has under 40,000 clones, less than 80% seen once. Material for sequencing was memory CD4+ T cells from blood. Receptor source: an adult in good health and CMV-seropositive.

The chain recombines TRBV5-1 with TRBJ1-1; TRBD1 matches 11 bases. Per the germline V gene, CDR1 is SGHRS and CDR2 is YFSETQ. The CDR3 runs to 17 residues. Trimming at V came to 3 bases and at J to 2 bases, leaving 9 bases not matched to a gene. CDR3 DNA sequence: TGCGCCAGCAGCTCTCGGACAGGGGGCTCCTTAAACACTGAAGCTTTCTTT. This sequence encodes CASSSRTGGSLNTEAFF. The full variable domain, with the rest looked up from reference TRBV5-1 and TRBJ1-1, is KAGVTQTPRYLIKTRGQQVTLSCSPISGHRSVSWYQQTPGQGLQFLFEYFSETQRNKGNFPGRFSGRQFSNSRSEMNVSTLELGDSALYLCASSSRTGGSLNTEAFFGQGTRLTVV.

This chain uses TRBV6-5 with TRBJ1-2; TRBD1 aligns across 7 bases. The germline CDR1 and CDR2 sequences are MNHEY and SVGAGI. With V trimmed by 7 bases and J by 2 bases, 1 base remained unmatched. This CDR3 is built from 12 residues. The CDR3, as DNA: TGTGCCAGCAAACAGGGGAACTATGGCTACACCTTC. Its protein is CASKQGNYGYTF.

The V gene is TRBV7-9, the J gene TRBJ1-6; tentative D call: TRBD1 (5 bases). V was clipped by 2 bases and J by 7 bases, with 15 bases between them. Germline V gene data show CDR1 as SEHNR and CDR2 as FQNEAQ (reference sequence). The CDR3 runs to 16 residues. CDR3 protein: CASSLYSGVGNSPLHF. As DNA, the CDR3 is TGTGCCAGCAGCTTATATTCGGGGGTGGGCAATTCACCCCTCCACTTT.

The chain recombines TRBV6-1 with TRBJ2-7; D is ambiguous. Trimming removed 5 bases from V and 4 bases from J, with 6 bases in between. The germline CDR1 and CDR2 sequences are MNHNS and SASEGT. This CDR3 spans 11 amino acids. The CDR3 sequence: CASSTGYEQYF. The CDR3 bases are TGTGCCAGCAGTACCGGGTACGAGCAGTACTTC.

The gene calls are TRBV28 and TRBJ2-7; D might be TRBD1 (6 bases). The CDR3 covers 15 residues. Germline CDR1 reads MDHEN; CDR2 reads SYDVKM. Deletions cut 6 bases from V and 0 bases from J, with 15 bases between. CDR3 coding DNA: TGTGCCAGCAGAACCGGGGACAAGAGCTCCTACGAGCAGTACTTC. Amino acids: CASRTGDKSSYEQYF. The full variable domain, rest sourced from reference TRBV28 and TRBJ2-7, is DVKVTQSSRYLVKRTGEKVFLECVQDMDHENMFWYRQDPGLGLRLIYFSYDVKMKEKGDIPEGYSVSREKKERFSLILESASTNQTSMYLCASRTGDKSSYEQYFGPGTRLTVT.

J is TRBJ1-2 and V is TRBV4-1, with 7 nucleotides matching TRBD1. This CDR3 is built from 14 residues. Germline CDR1 and CDR2: MGHRA and YSYEKL. Trimming took 6 bases from V and 7 from J; bases not matched to a gene: 11. Here the CDR3 reads CASRLGGAGGGYTF. The DNA of the CDR3 is TGCGCCAGCAGGCTAGGGGGCGCGGGGGGTGGCTACACCTTC.

The V and J genes are TRBV5-5 and TRBJ1-4, with D perhaps TRBD1 (5 bases). Germline V gives CDR1 SGHKS, CDR2 YYEKEE (reference sequence). The CDR3 totals 15 residues. With 2 bases removed from V and 5 bases from J, the gap between germline ends came to 13 bases. The CDR3 DNA follows: TGTGCCAGCAGCTTTACAAAACAGGACAATGAAAAACTGTTTTTT. Translation gives CASSFTKQDNEKLFF.

The genes are TRBV7-9 and TRBJ2-3, with D perhaps TRBD2 (5 bases). Germline lookup yields CDR1 SEHNR and CDR2 FQNEAQ (reference sequence). V shed 1 base and J shed 2 bases, with 10 bases lying between them. The CDR3 extends over 15 amino acids. The CDR3 nucleotides are TGTGCCAGCAGCTTAGGGGTCGGGAACACAGATACGCAGTATTTT. Protein: CASSLGVGNTDTQYF.

This clone was detected only once. The CDR3 protein is CASSLRREADTQYF. CDR3 bases: TGTGCCAGCAGCTTGAGGAGGGAAGCAGATACGCAGTATTTT. The chain joins TRBV5-4 to TRBJ2-3; D is possibly TRBD2 (6 bases). The germline CDR1 and CDR2 sequences are SGHNT and YYREEE (reference sequence). The CDR3 loop spans 14 amino acids. The V and J ends lost 1 base and 4 bases respectively, with 10 bases between them.

The chain uses TRBV14 and TRBJ2-7; D gene ambiguous. The CDR3 runs 13 residues. CDR1 is SGHDN, CDR2 FVKESK, per germline. Trimming took 0 bases from V and 3 from J, leaving 6 bases between them. As DNA, the CDR3 is TGTGCCAGCAGCCAAGACAGCGACTACGAGCAGTACTTC. This sequence encodes CASSQDSDYEQYF.

The chain couples TRBV7-9 to TRBJ1-3; D uncertain. Germline CDR1 SEHNR, CDR2 FQNEAQ (reference sequence). This CDR3 is 17 amino acids long. The germline V and J ends were trimmed by 4 bases and 0 bases, with 16 bases remaining between them. CDR3: CASSSEDGILSGNTIYF. The CDR3 DNA is TGTGCCAGCAGCTCAGAGGATGGCATACTCTCTGGAAACACCATATATTTT. Together with reference TRBV7-9 and TRBJ1-3, the CDR3 gives the full variable domain: DTGVSQNPRHKITKRGQNVTFRCDPISEHNRLYWYRQTLGQGPEFLTYFQNEAQLEKSRLLSDRFSAERPKGSFSTLEIQRTEQGDSAMYLCASSSEDGILSGNTIYFGEGSWLTVV.

This clone has only one observation. The gene calls are TRBV6-5 and TRBJ2-1; D is unclear. Germline assignment: CDR1 MNHEY and CDR2 SVGAGI. The V end was cut by 0 bases, the J end by 8 bases, with 11 bases between. This CDR3 has 14 residues. The CDR3 loop is CASSYSDYNDEQFF. CDR3 sequence (DNA): TGTGCCAGCAGTTACTCCGATTATAACGATGAGCAGTTCTTC.

The rearrangement links TRBV9 to TRBJ1-2; D is perhaps TRBD1 (5 bases). The V gene lost 4 bases and the J gene lost 4 bases, with 14 bases spanning the gap. The germline gives CDR1 SGDLS, CDR2 YYNGEE. There are 14 residues in the CDR3. CDR3 sequence: CASSLGRGIYGYTF. CDR3 DNA sequence: TGTGCCAGCAGCCTAGGGAGGGGAATCTATGGCTACACCTTC.

The chain is built from TRBV5-4 and TRBJ2-3, with 8 positions matching TRBD2. Germline V gene data show CDR1 as SGHNT and CDR2 as YYREEE (reference sequence). This CDR3 has 17 amino acids. The junction had 9 bases not matched to a gene; V was cut back by 3 bases and J by 0 bases. DNA of the CDR3: TGTGCCAGCAGCTCACAATCGACTAGCGCGAGCACAGATACGCAGTATTTT. This codes for CASSSQSTSASTDTQYF.